What follows describes a single T cell receptor (beta chain). V shed 5 bases and J 5 bases; nucleotides not matched to a gene: 7. The CDR3 has 15 amino acids. CDR1 and CDR2 from the germline V gene are MNHEY and SVGEGT. This sample was taken from a study of blood T cell repertoires in COVID-19. The wider study: Collection of acute and convalescent COVID-19 samples took place in the United States, Italy and Spain. T cells, B-cell-depleted T cells, or PBMCs provided the cDNA or gDNA that served as material.

Original processing methods: Scientists estimated how many nucleated cells there were by amplifying reference gene primers. TCRdb's copy holds only in-frame clones and misses some; the assay was immunoSEQ multiplex PCR. D and trimming come from the DNA, and the V and J calls and clone size come from that table. The table has 61,000 or so clones, roughly 84% seen once; the top ten hold around 6%. The sequenced sample was peripheral blood. This chain connects TRBV6-2 or TRBV6-3 to TRBJ2-5, with 11 bases lining up with TRBD2. This clonotype was obtained from a woman in her 70s with acute or convalescent COVID-19. The CDR3 region has the DNA TGTGCCAGCAGTCGTCCTAGCGGGGGGTATGAGACCCAGTACTTC. It yields the protein CASSRPSGGYETQYF.